These 31 T cell receptor beta chains originate from one sample sequenced in a study of T cell repertoires in cytomegalovirus infection. For these TCRs, the target antigens are not known. TCRdb re-derived calls from the reads in MiXCR, one entry per CDR3 protein. The table shows some 920,000 distinct CDR3 sequences, with under 40% occurring only once. The sample in question was cultured CD8+ T cells from PBMCs, obtained from culture after CMV antigen stimulation. The receptors stem from a human donor in good health (CMV status not recorded). Some clones in this sample may be carry-over from other donors' samples.

The chain couples TRBV12-3 or TRBV12-4 to TRBJ2-7, with 7 bases matching TRBD1. J gave up 4 bases and V 5 bases, and 14 bases lay outside the gene matches. The CDR3 totals 16 residues. The CDR3 bases are TGTGCCAGCAGTCCCGCCTTGGGACAGAGAACGTACGAGCAGTACTTC. Translated, it gives CASSPALGQRTYEQYF.

The genes are TRBV29-1 and TRBJ2-1; TRBD1 is a possible D gene (6 bases). Per the germline V gene, CDR1 is SQVTM and CDR2 is ANQGSEA. V was trimmed by 7 bases and J by 3 bases, leaving 13 bases between them. The CDR3 consists of 13 residues. The DNA for the CDR3 is TGCAGCGAAACCAGGGGCCTCTACAATGAGCAGTTCTTC. Translating gives CSETRGLYNEQFF.

This rearrangement joins TRBV12-5 to TRBJ2-1; no firm D call. CDR3 size: 13 residues. CDR1 LGHNT and CDR2 FRNRAP come from the germline V gene. The V and J ends lost 3 bases and 6 bases respectively, with 9 bases between them. The CDR3 region is CASGLSLLNEQFF. CDR3 in DNA: TGTGCTAGTGGTTTATCCCTACTCAATGAGCAGTTCTTC.

This chain joins TRBV7-2 and TRBJ2-1, with 12 positions matching TRBD1. The CDR3 runs 20 residues. Germline-derived CDR1 and CDR2 are SGHTA and FQGNSA. V was pared by 2 bases and J by 4 bases, with 15 bases of the junction left unmatched. CDR3 DNA: TGTGCCAGCAGCTTAAACCGGGACAGGGGGCCTACCTCCCCTTACAATGAGCAGTTCTTC. It codes for CASSLNRDRGPTSPYNEQFF.

This chain connects TRBV14 to TRBJ1-6, with D unclear. In germline, CDR1 is SGHDN, CDR2 FVKESK. Deletions cut 1 base from V and 13 bases from J, with 17 bases between. The CDR3 totals 15 residues. DNA for the CDR3: TGTGCCAGCAGCCAAGTAATAGGGATGGCTTCGCCCCTCCACTTT. This codes for CASSQVIGMASPLHF.

This clonotype turned up a few times. The genes are TRBV6-4 and TRBJ1-1, with unresolved D. Per germline, CDR1 MRHNA and CDR2 SNTAGT. V was shortened by 0 bases and J by 1 base, with 15 bases between the two germline ends. The CDR3 is 17 residues long. CDR3 in amino acids: CASSDSRQGPGNTEAFF. The CDR3 bases are TGTGCCAGCAGTGACTCGAGGCAAGGGCCAGGGAACACTGAAGCTTTCTTT.

This clonotype turned up a few times. The V gene is TRBV27, the J gene TRBJ1-2, with TRBD1 matching 11 bases. Germline V lookup: CDR1 MNHEY, CDR2 SMNVEV (reference sequence). V trimming: 4 bases; J trimming: 5 bases; junction bases outside the gene matches: 9. This CDR3 region has 16 residues. The CDR3 loop is CASSSTRTGGFYGYTF. The DNA of the CDR3 is TGTGCCAGCAGTTCGACCAGGACAGGGGGCTTTTATGGCTACACCTTC.

This chain joins TRBV4-1 and TRBJ2-3, with 14 nucleotides matching TRBD2. The germline CDR1 and CDR2 sequences are MGHRA and YSYEKL. Germline trimming cut 6 bases from V and 2 bases from J; bases unmatched to any gene: 7. This CDR3 comprises 17 residues. The CDR3 bases are TGCGCCAGCAGTCGGACTAGCGGGGGGCCTAACACAGATACGCAGTATTTT. Its protein is CASSRTSGGPNTDTQYF.

Notes on this clonotype: Compared with germline, one end of the junction differs, possibly owing to a read error. This chain connects TRBV12-3 or TRBV12-4 to TRBJ1-5; possibly TRBD1 for D (6 bases). The CDR3 loop spans 13 amino acids. The CDR3 is CASRLGGNQPQHF. The DNA for the CDR3 is TGTGCCAGCAGGTTAGGGGGAAATCAGCCCCAGCATTTT.

As to this clonotype: Since a much larger clone is just one base distant, this may be a read error. The chain links TRBV7-2 to TRBJ2-3; D is ambiguous. V lost 5 bases to trimming and J lost 8 bases, with 23 bases between them. The CDR3 runs 16 residues. Germline V gives CDR1 SGHTA, CDR2 FQGNSA. CDR3 in amino acids: CASSPLKGRDVGTQYF. CDR3 DNA: TGTGCCAGCAGCCCCCTCAAGGGTAGGGATGTTGGTACGCAGTATTTT.

This clonotype was counted at least ten times. The gene calls are TRBV7-2 and TRBJ2-3; 8 positions agree with TRBD2. The V segment lost 4 bases and the J segment 4 bases; nucleotides outside the gene matches: 7. Germline V lookup: CDR1 SGHTA, CDR2 FQGNSA. The CDR3 consists of 15 residues. CDR3 nucleotides: TGTGCCAGCAGCTCCTCGGGGGGGCTGGCAGATACGCAGTATTTT. This gives the protein CASSSSGGLADTQYF. The full variable domain, in which reference TRBV7-2 and TRBJ2-3 provide the parts outside the CDR3, is GAGVSQSPSNKVTEKGKDVELRCDPISGHTALYWYRQSLGQGLEFLIYFQGNSAPDKSGLPSDRFSAERTGGSVSTLTIQRTQQEDSAVYLCASSSSGGLADTQYFGPGTRLTVL.

Worth noting for this clonotype: One junction end does not reproduce the germline sequence, and a read error may be involved. The chain has TRBV7-7 and TRBJ2-1, with D perhaps matching TRBD2 (5 bases). CDR1 and CDR2 (germline): SSHAT, FNYEAQ (reference sequence). The CDR3 has 13 residues. CDR3 sequence (DNA): TGTGCTAGCAGCTCCGCCGCGGGTTATGAGCAGTTCTTC. Protein product: CASSSAAGYEQFF.

The gene calls are TRBV7-6 and TRBJ2-7; 8 bases are a match to TRBD1. Germline V gene lookup returns CDR1 SGHVS and CDR2 FNYEAQ. The junction had 8 bases not matched to a gene; V was cut back by 5 bases and J by 2 bases. The CDR3 spans 15 residues. CDR3 sequence: CASSHGGQETYEQYF. CDR3 nucleotides: TGTGCCAGCAGCCACGGGGGACAGGAGACCTACGAGCAGTACTTC.

The chain employs TRBV5-6 and TRBJ2-7, with 8 bases that match TRBD1. Germline V CDR1 and CDR2: SGHDT, YYEEEE. The CDR3 covers 14 residues. Losses at the gene ends were 4 bases for V and 1 base for J; bases not matched to a gene: 4. The CDR3 spells CASSRDRTSYEQYF. The DNA of the CDR3 is TGTGCCAGCAGCCGGGACAGGACGTCCTACGAGCAGTACTTC.

This sequence joins TRBV9 and TRBJ2-5; 9 bases fit TRBD1. The junction had 11 bases not matched to a gene; V was cut back by 4 bases and J by 4 bases. The CDR3 has 16 residues. Germline V gene data show CDR1 as SGDLS and CDR2 as YYNGEE. CDR3 residues: CASSPRTGDLGETQYF. In nucleotides, the CDR3 is TGTGCCAGCAGCCCCCGGACAGGGGATTTAGGAGAGACCCAGTACTTC.

This clonotype was detected ten times or more. The rearrangement links TRBV7-8 to TRBJ2-2, with a weak D call TRBD2 (5 bases). CDR3 length: 14 residues. Germline lookup yields CDR1 SGHVS and CDR2 FQNEAQ. The V end was cut by 4 bases, the J end by 4 bases, with 10 bases between. CDR3 sequence (DNA): TGTGCCAGCAGCTCCCCGGCGGGCACCGGGGAGCTGTTTTTT. Amino acids: CASSSPAGTGELFF.

This clonotype occurred a few times. The chain uses TRBV11-3 and TRBJ1-5; perhaps TRBD1 as D (6 bases). The V end was cut by 1 base, the J end by 6 bases, with 16 bases between. The CDR3 consists of 16 residues. From germline, CDR1 is SGHNT and CDR2 YENEEA. The CDR3, as DNA: TGTGCCAGCAGCTTAGTCAGGTGGACAGAAAGTCAGCCCCAGCATTTT. Translating it yields CASSLVRWTESQPQHF.

The chain has TRBV6-1 and TRBJ1-1; the match to TRBD1 covers 9 bases. The CDR3 is 16 residues long. Germline CDR1 is MNHNS and CDR2 is SASEGT. Germline trimming cut 2 bases from V and 4 bases from J; bases unmatched to any gene: 8. CDR3 DNA: TGTGCCAGCAGTGAACCTTTCCCGGGACAGGGCACTGAAGCTTTCTTT. This gives the protein CASSEPFPGQGTEAFF.

This clonotype showed up just a few times. V gene TRBV19 combines with J gene TRBJ1-5; 10 bases line up with TRBD1. The CDR3 sequence is 18 residues long. Trimming took 3 bases from V and 1 from J; bases not matched to a gene: 9. Germline assignment: CDR1 LNHDA and CDR2 SQIVND (reference sequence). The CDR3 nucleotides read TGTGCCAGTAGTATGGAGGGACAGGGGCCCCTAAGCAATCAGCCCCAGCATTTT. It translates to CASSMEGQGPLSNQPQHF.

This clonotype occurred once. This rearrangement joins TRBV20-1 to TRBJ2-1, with TRBD2 matching over 13 bases. CDR3 size: 15 residues. Per the germline V gene, CDR1 is DFQATT and CDR2 is SNEGSKA (reference sequence). J was trimmed by 4 bases and V by 6 bases; bases with no gene match: 6. The CDR3, as DNA: TGCAGTGCCGGACTAGCGGGGGTCAGATACAATGAGCAGTTCTTC. Translation: CSAGLAGVRYNEQFF.

On this clonotype itself: A read error may account for a junction end that differs from germline. V is TRBV7-7 and J is TRBJ2-5; 7 bases match TRBD1. From germline, CDR1 is SSHAT and CDR2 FNYEAQ (reference sequence). The CDR3 covers 14 residues. CDR3 in DNA: TGTGCTAGCAGCCCTCACAGGGGAAAAGAGACCCAGTACTTC. Residues: CASSPHRGKETQYF.

This clonotype turned up a few times. V is TRBV19 and J is TRBJ1-5; D may be TRBD1 (6 bases). The germline V and J ends were trimmed by 3 bases and 4 bases, with 16 bases remaining between them. The CDR3 runs 16 residues. Germline V gives CDR1 LNHDA, CDR2 SQIVND (reference sequence). CDR3 loop: CASSIRGPGANQPQHF. In DNA, the CDR3 is TGTGCCAGTAGTATCAGAGGTCCGGGGGCAAATCAGCCCCAGCATTTT.

This clonotype occurred once. The chain combines TRBV4-1 with TRBJ2-1, with D possibly TRBD2 on 7 matching bases. V was shortened by 1 base and J by 10 bases, with 14 bases between the two germline ends. The CDR3 length is 14 residues. Germline CDR1 reads MGHRA; CDR2 reads YSYEKL. The CDR3 here is CASSQGGGAQEQFF. DNA of the CDR3: TGCGCCAGCAGCCAAGGGGGGGGGGCTCAAGAGCAGTTCTTC.

This clonotype was picked up one time. This rearrangement joins TRBV4-2 to TRBJ1-6; D may be TRBD1 (5 bases). V lost 0 bases, J lost 0 bases, and 9 bases lay in between. Germline V gene data show CDR1 as LGHNA and CDR2 as YNFKEQ. The length of the CDR3 is 17 residues. In nucleotides, the CDR3 is TGTGCCAGCAGCCAAGATCCGGGGGACTCCTATAATTCACCCCTCCACTTT. Translation: CASSQDPGDSYNSPLHF.

This clonotype turned up a few times. This chain uses TRBV20-1 with TRBJ2-7; tentatively, D is TRBD2 (6 bases). The CDR3 consists of 14 residues. Trimming pared 5 bases from V and 0 bases from J, leaving 14 bases between. Germline V lookup: CDR1 DFQATT, CDR2 SNEGSKA (reference sequence). CDR3 nucleotide sequence: TGCAGTGCTTTCGGGGACTCGAGCTCCTACGAGCAGTACGTC. Translated, it gives CSAFGDSSSYEQYV.

Concerning this clonotype itself: Germline is not matched at one junction end, which may reflect a read error. The chain employs TRBV2 and TRBJ1-2; D gene uncertain. Germline CDR1 SNHLY, CDR2 FYNNEI. CDR3 length: 14 amino acids. CDR3 loop: CANSEGPLYYGYTF. In DNA form, the CDR3 reads TGTGCCAACAGTGAAGGGCCCCTTTACTATGGCTACACCTTC. The complete variable domain, with remaining parts taken from reference TRBV2 and TRBJ1-2, reads EPEVTQTPSHQVTQMGQEVILRCVPISNHLYFYWYRQILGQKVEFLVSFYNNEISEKSEIFDDQFSVERPDGSNFTLKIRSTKLEDSAMYFCANSEGPLYYGYTFGSGTRLTVV.

This clonotype was seen more than once but under ten times. The CDR3 loop is CASSKEERLSGNTIYF. DNA of the CDR3: TGTGCCAGCAGCAAGGAGGAGCGGCTCTCTGGAAACACCATATATTTT. The chain is built from TRBV5-5 and TRBJ1-3, with D hard to call. The germline V and J ends were trimmed by 4 bases and 0 bases, with 14 bases remaining between them. CDR1 and CDR2 from the germline V gene are SGHKS and YYEKEE (reference sequence). This CDR3 is built from 16 residues.

This clonotype occurred a few times. J is TRBJ2-2 and V is TRBV24-1; the D is unclear. V was pared by 0 bases and J by 2 bases, with 9 bases between. CDR3 size: 16 residues. Germline V CDR1 and CDR2: KGHDR, SFDVKD. The CDR3 protein is CATSDLRTRNTGELFF. The DNA for the CDR3 is TGTGCCACCAGTGATTTGCGGACCCGAAACACCGGGGAGCTGTTTTTT.

This clonotype was seen a handful of times. The chain links TRBV27 to TRBJ2-3; D is uncertain. CDR1 is MNHEY and CDR2 is SMNVEV in the germline V gene (reference sequence). CDR3 length: 15 residues. Trimming cost V 5 bases and J 2 bases, with 14 bases left between them. CDR3 sequence: CASSPDAFSTDTQYF. The CDR3 nucleotides are TGTGCCAGCAGTCCCGACGCTTTTTCCACAGATACGCAGTATTTT.

This clonotype was picked up many times. A much larger clonotype is one base distant, so this may be a read error. V gene TRBV7-2 combines with J gene TRBJ1-5, with D perhaps TRBD1 (6 bases). The germline V and J ends were trimmed by 5 bases and 3 bases, with 8 bases remaining between them. CDR3 size: 13 residues. Germline CDR1 is SGHTA and CDR2 is FQGNSA. DNA for the CDR3: TGTGCCAGCAGCCCAGGGGACAATCAGCCCCAGCATTTT. This codes for CASSPGDNQPQHF.

This chain joins TRBV28 and TRBJ2-2; no definite D call. The V gene lost 6 bases and the J gene lost 1 base, with 12 bases spanning the gap. The CDR3 totals 15 residues. From germline, CDR1 is MDHEN and CDR2 SYDVKM. The CDR3 loop is CASSQWTLNTGELFF. CDR3 sequence (DNA): TGTGCCAGCAGCCAATGGACCTTGAACACCGGGGAGCTGTTTTTT. Filled out from reference TRBV28 and TRBJ2-2, the complete variable domain reads DVKVTQSSRYLVKRTGEKVFLECVQDMDHENMFWYRQDPGLGLRLIYFSYDVKMKEKGDIPEGYSVSREKKERFSLILESASTNQTSMYLCASSQWTLNTGELFFGEGSRLTVL.